Reported below is one T cell receptor (beta chain). TCRdb passed the RT-PCR reads through MiXCR, listing each CDR3 protein once. The repertoire consists of approximately 530,000 distinct CDR3 sequences, with around 8% occurring once and the leading ten covering 10% to 15%. The entry originates in a study of response to subunit inactivated influenza vaccine. The germline V gene has CDR1 DFQATT and CDR2 SNEGSKA (reference sequence). CDR3 length: 16 amino acids. Trimming took off 7 bases at V and 0 bases at J, with 20 bases between the two ends. The receptor's source is a man between 45 and 75 years old who received an inactivated influenza vaccine. The sample here was PBMCs from blood, taken about 23 months after vaccination. This chain uses TRBV20-1 with TRBJ2-3, with a possible D match to TRBD2 (6 bases). The CDR3: CSVRAFSGRSTDTQYF. In nucleotides, the CDR3 is TGCAGTGTCCGCGCATTTAGCGGCCGAAGCACAGATACGCAGTATTTT.